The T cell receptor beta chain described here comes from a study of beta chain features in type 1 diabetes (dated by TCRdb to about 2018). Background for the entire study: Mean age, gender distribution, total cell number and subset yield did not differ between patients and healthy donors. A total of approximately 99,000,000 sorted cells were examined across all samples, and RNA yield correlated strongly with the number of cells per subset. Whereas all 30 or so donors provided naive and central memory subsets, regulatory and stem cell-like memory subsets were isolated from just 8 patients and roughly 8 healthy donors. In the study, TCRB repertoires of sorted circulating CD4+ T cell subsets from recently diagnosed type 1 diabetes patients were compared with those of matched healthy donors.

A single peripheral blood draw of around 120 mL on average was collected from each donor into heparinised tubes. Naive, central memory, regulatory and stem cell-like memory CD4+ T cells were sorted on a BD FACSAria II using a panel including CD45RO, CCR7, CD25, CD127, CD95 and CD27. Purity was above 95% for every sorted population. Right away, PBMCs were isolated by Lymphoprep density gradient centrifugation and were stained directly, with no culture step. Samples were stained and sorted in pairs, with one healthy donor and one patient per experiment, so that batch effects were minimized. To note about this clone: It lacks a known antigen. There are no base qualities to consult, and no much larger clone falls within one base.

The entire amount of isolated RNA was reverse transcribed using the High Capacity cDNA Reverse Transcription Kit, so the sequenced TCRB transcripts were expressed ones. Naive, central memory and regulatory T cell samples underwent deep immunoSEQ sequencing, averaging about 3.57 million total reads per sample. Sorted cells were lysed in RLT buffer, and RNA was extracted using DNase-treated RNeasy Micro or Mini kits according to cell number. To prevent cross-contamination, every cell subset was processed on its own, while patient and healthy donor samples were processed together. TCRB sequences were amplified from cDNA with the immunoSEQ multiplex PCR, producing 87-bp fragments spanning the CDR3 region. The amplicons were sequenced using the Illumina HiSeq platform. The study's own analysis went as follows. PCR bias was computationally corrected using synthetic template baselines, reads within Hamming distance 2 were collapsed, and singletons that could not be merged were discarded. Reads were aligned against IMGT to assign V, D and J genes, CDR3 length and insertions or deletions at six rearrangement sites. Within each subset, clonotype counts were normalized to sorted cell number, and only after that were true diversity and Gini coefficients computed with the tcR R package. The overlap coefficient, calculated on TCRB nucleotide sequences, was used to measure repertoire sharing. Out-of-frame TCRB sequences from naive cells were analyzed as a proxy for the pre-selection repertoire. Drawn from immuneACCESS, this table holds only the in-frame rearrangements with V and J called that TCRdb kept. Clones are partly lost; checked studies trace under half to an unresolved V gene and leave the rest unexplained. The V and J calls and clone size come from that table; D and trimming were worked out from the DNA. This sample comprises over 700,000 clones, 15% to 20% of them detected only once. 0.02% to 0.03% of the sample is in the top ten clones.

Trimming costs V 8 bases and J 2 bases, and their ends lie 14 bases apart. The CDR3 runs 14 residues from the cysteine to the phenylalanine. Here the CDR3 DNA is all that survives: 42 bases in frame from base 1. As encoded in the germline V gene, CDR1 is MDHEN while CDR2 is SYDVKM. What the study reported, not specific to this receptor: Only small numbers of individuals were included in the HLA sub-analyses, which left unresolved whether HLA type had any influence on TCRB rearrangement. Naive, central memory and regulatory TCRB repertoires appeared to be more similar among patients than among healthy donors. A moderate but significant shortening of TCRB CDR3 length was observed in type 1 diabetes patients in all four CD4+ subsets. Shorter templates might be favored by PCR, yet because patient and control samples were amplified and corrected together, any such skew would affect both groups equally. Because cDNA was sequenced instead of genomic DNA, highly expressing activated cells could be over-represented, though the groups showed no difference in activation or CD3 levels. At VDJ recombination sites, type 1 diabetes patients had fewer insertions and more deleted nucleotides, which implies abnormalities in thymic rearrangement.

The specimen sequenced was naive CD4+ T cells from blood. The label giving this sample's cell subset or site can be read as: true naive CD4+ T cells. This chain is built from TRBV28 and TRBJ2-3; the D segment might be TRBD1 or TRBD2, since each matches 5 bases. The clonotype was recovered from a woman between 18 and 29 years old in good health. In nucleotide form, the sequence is TGTGCCAGCTCGGGGCTGTCTCCCACAGATACGCAGTATTTT. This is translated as CASSGLSPTDTQYF. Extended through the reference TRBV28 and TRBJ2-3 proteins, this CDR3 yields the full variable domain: DVKVTQSSRYLVKRTGEKVFLECVQDMDHENMFWYRQDPGLGLRLIYFSYDVKMKEKGDIPEGYSVSREKKERFSLILESASTNQTSMYLCASSGLSPTDTQYFGPGTRLTVL.